This T cell receptor (beta chain) was sequenced in a study of blood T cell repertoires in COVID-19. The CDR3 is 15 amino acids. CDR1 and CDR2 (germline): SGHTA, FQGNSA. With 5 bases removed from V and 0 bases from J, the gap between germline ends came to 11 bases. The table came from immunoSEQ multiplex PCR; TCRdb's copy has only in-frame clones and leaves some out. Of hundreds of thousands of clones in the sample, around 88% were seen once. This chain links TRBV7-2 with TRBJ1-3; D not certain. The sample comprised peripheral blood. The TCR sequence derives from a woman in her twenties or thirties who had recovered from COVID-19. The DNA for the CDR3 is TGTGCCAGCAGCGCAGTCCCGGGCTCTGGAAACACCATATATTTT. Amino acid sequence: CASSAVPGSGNTIYF.